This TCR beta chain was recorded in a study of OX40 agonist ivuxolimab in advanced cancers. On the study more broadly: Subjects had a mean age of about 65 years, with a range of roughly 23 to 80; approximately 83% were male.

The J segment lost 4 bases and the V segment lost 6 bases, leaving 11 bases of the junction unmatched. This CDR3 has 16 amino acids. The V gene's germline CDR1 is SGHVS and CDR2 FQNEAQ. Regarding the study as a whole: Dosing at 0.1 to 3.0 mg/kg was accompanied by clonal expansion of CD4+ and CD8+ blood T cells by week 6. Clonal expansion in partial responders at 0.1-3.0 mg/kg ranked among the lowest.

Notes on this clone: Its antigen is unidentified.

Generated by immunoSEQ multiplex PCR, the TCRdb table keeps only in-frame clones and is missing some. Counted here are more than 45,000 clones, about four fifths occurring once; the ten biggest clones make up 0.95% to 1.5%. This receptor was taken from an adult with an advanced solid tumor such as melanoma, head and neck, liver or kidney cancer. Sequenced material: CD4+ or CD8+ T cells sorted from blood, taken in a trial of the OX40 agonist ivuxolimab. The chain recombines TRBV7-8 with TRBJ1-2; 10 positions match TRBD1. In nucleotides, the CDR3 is TGTGCCAGCAGGAAAGACAGGGGGCCGTTTTTCTATGGCTACACCTTC. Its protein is CASRKDRGPFFYGYTF.